This note documents a single TCR beta chain sequence. Its cognate antigen is unknown. Germline CDR1 SGHTA, CDR2 FQGTGA. CDR3 size: 16 residues. Trimming shortened V by 7 bases and J by 4 bases, and 20 bases separated the two germline ends. Both 60 Vbeta primers and 13 Jbeta primers went into the PCR. TCRdb's table, derived via immunoSEQ multiplex PCR, lists solely in-frame clones and lacks some. The sample totals 150,000 to 200,000 clones. The record originates from a study of cytomegalovirus exposure and HLA in healthy donors. Study results and limitations: In vitro experiments confirmed that a few CMV-associated chains were specific for CMV antigens. According to the study, some 160 TCR beta chains were cytomegalovirus-associated.

The TCR originated in a boy between 5 and 17 years old in good health and CMV-seronegative. Sequencing was done on a sample of PBMCs. The J gene is TRBJ1-5, the V gene TRBV7-3, with D tentatively TRBD1 (5 bases). The CDR3 DNA follows: TGTGCCAGCACCCTAACGGGGGGTGAGTTGAATCAGCCCCAGCATTTT. It translates to CASTLTGGELNQPQHF.